The clone carrying this T cell receptor (beta chain) showed up just a few times. V was trimmed by 0 bases and J by 9 bases, leaving 13 bases between them. The CDR3 contains 14 residues. Germline V gives CDR1 SGHTS, CDR2 YDEGEE. These data are taken from a study of blood T cell repertoires in COVID-19. The wider study: In each case, the material was cDNA or gDNA derived from T cells, B-cell-depleted T cells, or PBMCs.

Per the study methods: How many nucleated cells were present was estimated from reference gene primer amplification. Data came from immunoSEQ multiplex PCR; TCRdb stores just in-frame clones and leaves some out. V, J and clone size are those of that table, while D and trimming were read from the DNA. The sample consists of roughly 210,000 clones, roughly nine tenths of them appearing once. Source material: peripheral blood. This chain uses TRBV5-8 with TRBJ1-5; D perhaps matches TRBD1 (5 bases). The clonotype was recovered from a man between 65 and 85 years old with acute or convalescent COVID-19. As DNA, the CDR3 is TGTGCCAGCAGCTTGGGGCGGGGGATTGTGCCCCAGCATTTT. Protein product: CASSLGRGIVPQHF.